The TCR beta chain under discussion was sequenced for a study of cytotoxic CD8 clonotypes in ibrutinib-treated CLL. Method: immunoSEQ multiplex PCR; TCRdb's copy keeps in-frame clones and lacks some. This sample has over 45,000 clones, with nearly 55% found just once. There are many counts of this clone. The material sequenced was PBMCs, taken at disease progression, from a patient treated with ibrutinib. This TCR was sampled from a human donor with chronic lymphocytic leukemia.

Written as DNA, the CDR3 is TGTGCCAGCTTAGGACAGGGAGCCTACGAGCAGTACTTC. Translated: CASLGQGAYEQYF. The chain uses TRBV28 and TRBJ2-7; 8 nucleotides align to TRBD1. Trimming took 8 bases from V and 2 from J; bases not matched to a gene: 5. This CDR3 has 13 amino acids. Germline V gene sequence: CDR1 MDHEN, CDR2 SYDVKM.